This T cell receptor (beta chain) was sequenced in a study of blood T cell repertoires in COVID-19. The wider study: PBMCs, B-cell-depleted T cells, or T cells were the source of the cDNA or gDNA that made up the material.

Recruits, aged about 18 to 89 years, lived in 24 US areas. Recovery meant two consecutive negative NP/OP PCR tests, professional clearance, or resolved symptoms. Clones were read by immunoSEQ multiplex PCR, and TCRdb kept only the in-frame ones, dropping some. The sample lists 150,000 to 200,000 clones, 70% to 90% occurring once. J lost 7 bases, V lost 6 bases, and 9 bases had no gene match. CDR3 length: 15 amino acids. Germline CDR1 reads MNHEY; CDR2 reads SVGAGI. The sequencing input was PBMCs or T cells enriched from blood (not recorded which). This chain links TRBV6-5 with TRBJ1-5; TRBD1 matches at 10 bases. This clonotype was sampled from a woman in her forties or fifties who had recovered from COVID-19. The CDR3 region has the DNA TGTGCCAGCAGACCGACAGGGGGCGCGGGGCAGCCCCAGCATTTT. Translation: CASRPTGGAGQPQHF.